This T cell receptor (beta chain) was captured in a study of blood T cells in healthy people across ages. Findings and limits, study-wide: Naive and antigen-experienced cells could not be conclusively compared, given unsorted PBMCs.

The CDR3 runs 15 residues. CDR1 is SNHLY and CDR2 is FYNNEI in the germline V gene. A J-beta primer mix and a sample-barcoded 5' primer were used in a second PCR of about 6 to 12 cycles. Each CDR3 protein gets one entry after TCRdb re-called the 5' RACE reads with MiXCR. Of around 800,000 distinct CDR3 sequences in the sample, roughly 44% were seen once. In regard to this clonotype: Its antigen is not identified.

The J gene is TRBJ2-7, the V gene TRBV2; TRBD2 matches at 8 bases. Judging by the DNA end, TRBJ2-5 fits better; the J call may be wrong. The sequence was obtained from a man between 60 and 70 years old in good health. The sample taken for sequencing was blood. The CDR3 nucleotides read TGTGCCAGCAAGGGGAGCGGGAGAGGGCCCGTGACCCAGTACTTC. Protein: CASKGSGRGPVTQYF.